These T cell receptor beta chains were read from a single sample in a study of blood T cells in healthy people across ages. TCRdb itself ran the 5' RACE reads through MiXCR, one entry per CDR3 protein. The sample has around 1,700,000 distinct CDR3 sequences, about 30% seen once; the top ten hold 7.7%. Sample: blood. These receptors were taken from a woman under 40 in good health. CDR3s include the opening cysteine and the closing phenylalanine or tryptophan. The D gene is left open where the match is weak. Not all rows give a size; the values are once, few, many and, for expanded clones, a class.

j_call v_call clone_size d_call cdr3_length cdr3_nt cdr3_aa
TRBJ2-1 TRBV20-1 many - 16 TGCAGTGCCCCACCCAGCGGGGCAGGGGGAACCAATGAGCAGTTCTTC CSAPPSGAGGTNEQFF
TRBJ2-5 TRBV18 many - 14 TGTGCCAGCAGCCCCCCAAGTGGGCAAGAGACCCAGTACTTC CASSPPSGQETQYF
TRBJ2-3 TRBV4-3 many - 14 TGCGCCAGCAGCCCCACGACTCGGAGAGATACGCAGTATTTT CASSPTTRRDTQYF
TRBJ2-5 TRBV7-9 - TRBD1 14 TGTGCCAGCAGCCAATCGACAGGGTTAGAGACCCAGTACTTC CASSQSTGLETQYF
TRBJ2-1 TRBV5-6 many TRBD1 14 TGTGCCAGCAGCGATCCGGGACAGTACAATGAGCAGTTCTTC CASSDPGQYNEQFF
TRBJ2-7 TRBV2 many - 13 TGTGCCAGCACCACGAGTAGGGGCTCGGAGCAGTACTTC CASTTSRGSEQYF
TRBJ1-2 TRBV12-3/TRBV12-4 - - 14 TGTGCCAGCAGATCCCCTACAGCGGGCTATGGCCACACCTTC CASRSPTAGYGHTF
TRBJ2-2 TRBV10-3 - TRBD1 15 TGTGCCATCAGAGCCGGGACAGAAAACACCGGGGAGCTGTTTTTT CAIRAGTENTGELFF
TRBJ2-5 TRBV28 few - 15 TGTGCCAGCAGTCCGGGAAGCCCGTACCAAGAGACCCAGTACTTC CASSPGSPYQETQYF
TRBJ2-1 TRBV5-6 many - 12 TGTGCCAGCAGCTTGTTAGGGTATGAGCAGTTCTTC CASSLLGYEQFF
TRBJ2-7 TRBV20-1 few TRBD2 18 TGCAGTGCTTTTGGACAGGGAGGTAGCGGGAGGATCTCCTACGAGCAGTACTTC CSAFGQGGSGRISYEQYF
TRBJ1-5 TRBV20-1 few - 14 TGCAGTGCTAGAGAGGGGGGACGCAATCAGCCCCAGCATTTT CSAREGGRNQPQHF
TRBJ1-2 TRBV3-1 - - 15 TGTGCCAGCAGCCAAGAATTAGGGGAGAACTATGGCTACACCTTC CASSQELGENYGYTF
TRBJ2-7 TRBV29-1 - TRBD2 11 TGCAGCTCGAGGGAGGGAACTGAGCAGTACTTC CSSREGTEQYF
TRBJ1-1 TRBV6-5 - - 16 TGTGCCAGCAGTTACTCGAGACAGGTGGTTGTCACTGAAGTTTTCTTT CASSYSRQVVVTEVFF
TRBJ1-1 TRBV10-3 - TRBD1 17 TGTGCCATCAGTGAGTCGTTAGGGACAGGGGGCGACACTGAAGCTTTCTTT CAISESLGTGGDTEAFF
TRBJ1-2 TRBV30 - - 13 TGTGCCTGGACGCCCAGGGTCGCAATGAGCTACACCTTC CAWTPRVAMSYTF
TRBJ2-7 TRBV20-1 - - 14 TGCAGTGCTAGAATGGGGGGGGGCCGCTACGAGCAGTACTTC CSARMGGGRYEQYF
TRBJ1-5 TRBV9 few TRBD1 17 TGTGCCAGCAGCCCTGGGACAGGTGAATATAGCAATCAGCCCCAGCATTTT CASSPGTGEYSNQPQHF
TRBJ1-5 TRBV20-1 - - 13 TGCAGTGTGAGACAGGCCTTCGATCAGCCCCAGCATTTT CSVRQAFDQPQHF
TRBJ2-1 TRBV28 few TRBD2 15 TGTGCCAGCAGTTTAATGACTAGCGAGAGTGGTGAGCAGTTCTTC CASSLMTSESGEQFF
TRBJ2-7 TRBV5-5 - TRBD1 14 TGTGCCAACAGCCTCCAGACAGGGGTCTACGAGCAGTACTTC CANSLQTGVYEQYF
TRBJ2-1 TRBV12-3/TRBV12-4 few - 15 TGTGCCAGCAGTCCCTCGGACAGAGTCTACAATGAGCAGTTCTTC CASSPSDRVYNEQFF
TRBJ2-7 TRBV9 many TRBD2 15 TGTGCCAGCAGCACTTCTAGCGGGGGAGAATACGAGCAGTACTTC CASSTSSGGEYEQYF
TRBJ1-2 TRBV14 - TRBD1 15 TGTGCCAGCAGCTCACACAGGGGAAGGAACTATGGCTACACCTTC CASSSHRGRNYGYTF
TRBJ2-7 TRBV29-1 many - 13 TGCAGCGTTACGGGGGCACATACCTACGAGCAGTACTTC CSVTGAHTYEQYF
TRBJ2-1 TRBV9 - - 14 TGTGCCAGCAGCTTCTCCACCGGGGAAAATGAGCAGTTCTTC CASSFSTGENEQFF
TRBJ2-1 TRBV20-1 many - 14 TGCAGTGCTAGAGACTGGACACAGTTTAATGAGCAGTTCTTC CSARDWTQFNEQFF
TRBJ1-1 TRBV27 few - 16 TGTGCCAGCAGCTCGCTGGGGGCGACCTTGAACACTGAAGCTTTCTTT CASSSLGATLNTEAFF
TRBJ1-4 TRBV24-1 few - 14 TGTGCCCCGACGCGACCGACTGAAAATGAAAAACTGTTTTTT CAPTRPTENEKLFF
TRBJ1-3 TRBV12-3/TRBV12-4 once TRBD1 14 TGTGCCAGCACGGGACAGGGGTTTCGAAACACCATATATTTT CASTGQGFRNTIYF
TRBJ2-7 TRBV6-6 - TRBD1 14 TGTGCCAGCGCCCGGGACAGGGCTTTTAGCGAGCAGTACTTC CASARDRAFSEQYF
TRBJ1-5 TRBV6-1 - TRBD1 18 TGTGCCAGCAGTCCCTTCAGGGGGCAGAAATGGGGCAATCAGCCCCAGCATTTT CASSPFRGQKWGNQPQHF
TRBJ2-4 TRBV20-1 - TRBD2 14 TGCAGTGCTAGGGGGACTAGCGTTTTCGATGAGCAGTACTTC CSARGTSVFDEQYF
TRBJ1-5 TRBV15 - - 15 TGTGCCGCCAGCAGAGACCCGTGGGGGTATCAGCCCCAGCATTTT CAASRDPWGYQPQHF
TRBJ1-5 TRBV5-6 - - 14 TGTGCCAGCAGCTTGAATGGTATCCCCTATAGGAAGCATTTT CASSLNGIPYRKHF
TRBJ2-3 TRBV5-1 - TRBD2 13 TGCGCCAGCAAGCTAGCGGGGGTAGATACGCAGTATTTT CASKLAGVDTQYF